Presented here are 28 T cell receptor beta chains from one specimen sequenced in a study of blood T cell repertoires in COVID-19. Clones were read by immunoSEQ multiplex PCR, and TCRdb kept only the in-frame ones, dropping some. The sample shows approximately 210,000 clones, roughly 80% of them seen only once. What was sequenced was peripheral blood. The receptors stem from a woman of 80 years or more with COVID-19, enrolled during active disease.

This chain connects TRBV5-1 to TRBJ1-1; 7 bases are a match to TRBD1. The CDR3 loop spans 17 amino acids. Trimming removed 3 bases from V and 1 base from J; junction bases left unmatched: 12. Germline loops: CDR1 SGHRS, CDR2 YFSETQ. The CDR3 here is CASSYATGDTSNTEAFF. The CDR3 DNA reads as TGCGCCAGCAGCTATGCTACAGGGGATACTTCGAACACTGAAGCTTTCTTT. Looking up the rest from reference TRBV5-1 and TRBJ1-1 gives the full variable domain: KAGVTQTPRYLIKTRGQQVTLSCSPISGHRSVSWYQQTPGQGLQFLFEYFSETQRNKGNFPGRFSGRQFSNSRSEMNVSTLELGDSALYLCASSYATGDTSNTEAFFGQGTRLTVV.

This chain joins TRBV6-5 and TRBJ1-1; weak D call: TRBD1 (5 bases). The germline CDR1 and CDR2 sequences are MNHEY and SVGAGI. CDR3 length: 14 residues. Trimming shortened V by 8 bases and J by 11 bases, and 24 bases separated the two germline ends. In DNA, the CDR3 is TGTGCCAGCGGTCTACTGGGGGGTGGCTCCGGGGCTTTCTTT. Translating gives CASGLLGGGSGAFF.

This chain links TRBV9 with TRBJ2-1, with TRBD2 matching 8 bases. V was clipped by 5 bases and J by 4 bases; unmatched bases: 14. Per the germline V gene, CDR1 is SGDLS and CDR2 is YYNGEE. This CDR3 has 17 amino acids. CDR3 amino acids: CASSPALGLAGYNEQFF. The CDR3 DNA is TGTGCCAGCAGTCCCGCCCTCGGGCTAGCGGGTTACAATGAGCAGTTCTTC.

The V gene is TRBV5-1, the J gene TRBJ2-2; D unresolved. V lost 2 bases and J lost 5, with 10 bases in between. The CDR3 extends over 14 amino acids. Germline values: CDR1 SGHRS, CDR2 YFSETQ. This CDR3 is CASSFSGWTGELFF. DNA for the CDR3: TGCGCCAGCAGCTTTTCCGGGTGGACCGGGGAGCTGTTTTTT. Using reference TRBV5-1 and TRBJ2-2 for the parts outside the CDR3, the full variable domain is KAGVTQTPRYLIKTRGQQVTLSCSPISGHRSVSWYQQTPGQGLQFLFEYFSETQRNKGNFPGRFSGRQFSNSRSEMNVSTLELGDSALYLCASSFSGWTGELFFGEGSRLTVL.

The CDR3, as DNA: TGCGCCAGCAGCCAAGAAAGCGGACTGACTGGGGCCCAGTACTTC. This encodes CASSQESGLTGAQYF. The chain combines TRBV4-1 with TRBJ2-5; tentative D call: TRBD2 (5 bases). CDR1 and CDR2 (germline): MGHRA, YSYEKL. Trimming left V 0 bases short and J 9 bases short, with 17 bases between. This CDR3 comprises 15 residues.

The rearrangement uses TRBV3-1 (or the pseudogene TRBV3-2) and TRBJ1-1; maybe TRBD1 (6 bases). Germline V gives CDR1 LGHDT, CDR2 YNNKEL (reference sequence). V lost 3 bases to trimming and J lost 7 bases, with 12 bases between them. This CDR3 spans 13 amino acids. The CDR3 coding sequence is TGTGCCAGCAGCCAGACGGGGGGGCTTGAAGCTTTCTTT. This translates into CASSQTGGLEAFF.

This chain uses TRBV9 with TRBJ2-7; tentatively, D is TRBD2 (5 bases). Trimming left V 0 bases short and J 7 bases short, with 14 bases between. Germline CDR1 and CDR2: SGDLS and YYNGEE. CDR3 size: 14 residues. CDR3 sequence reads: CASSVGSASGEQYF. Written as DNA, the CDR3 is TGTGCCAGCAGCGTAGGTTCAGCCTCGGGAGAGCAGTACTTC.

The chain recombines TRBV5-1 with TRBJ1-1, with 7 bases identical to TRBD1. V dropped 0 bases and J dropped 1; count of bases not matched to a gene: 0. Germline CDR1 SGHRS, CDR2 YFSETQ. The CDR3 has 14 amino acids. CDR3 nucleotides: TGCGCCAGCAGCTTGGCAGGGGGGAACACTGAAGCTTTCTTT. It yields the protein CASSLAGGNTEAFF.

The table lists this clone with a count of one. The chain recombines TRBV5-4 with TRBJ1-1; D gene ambiguous. V was cut by 4 bases and J by 7 bases, with 20 bases left in between. This CDR3 contains 15 residues. Germline values: CDR1 SGHNT, CDR2 YYREEE (reference sequence). The CDR3 here is CASSPVEGGFGEAFF. CDR3 DNA sequence: TGTGCCAGCAGCCCGGTGGAGGGAGGATTTGGTGAAGCTTTCTTT.

The V and J genes are TRBV18 and TRBJ2-5, with TRBD2 identical over 11 bases. Germline values: CDR1 KGHSH, CDR2 LQKENI. V gave up 8 bases and J gave up 5 bases; unmatched junction bases: 13. The CDR3 extends over 16 amino acids. The CDR3, as DNA: TGTGCCAGCGCATTGAATAGCGGGGGGGCCTATGAGACCCAGTACTTC. Its translation: CASALNSGGAYETQYF.

V usage is TRBV2 and J usage is TRBJ1-5, with D unresolved. The length of the CDR3 is 14 residues. With 3 bases removed from V and 2 bases from J, the gap between germline ends came to 8 bases. Germline V gene data show CDR1 as SNHLY and CDR2 as FYNNEI. CDR3 DNA sequence: TGTGCCAGCAGTGAGGAGGGTGGCAATCAGCCCCAGCATTTT. Protein: CASSEEGGNQPQHF.

The V call is TRBV6-6, the J call TRBJ1-6; possibly TRBD1 for D (5 bases). The V gene's germline CDR1 is MNHNY and CDR2 SVGAGI (reference sequence). The CDR3 is 15 amino acids. V was shortened by 6 bases and J by 6 bases, with 15 bases between the two germline ends. The CDR3 nucleotides are TGTGCCAGCAGCCCCCCGGGGGGAGGTAATTCACCCCTCCACTTT. It translates to CASSPPGGGNSPLHF.

The chain uses TRBV3-1 (or the pseudogene TRBV3-2) and TRBJ2-7, with 10 nucleotides matching TRBD1. V was pared by 2 bases and J by 3 bases, with 10 bases of the junction left unmatched. The germline CDR1 and CDR2 sequences are LGHDT and YNNKEL (reference sequence). CDR3 length equals 17 residues. The CDR3 sequence: CASSQPMDRGIFYEQYF. The CDR3 bases are TGTGCCAGCAGCCAACCTATGGACAGGGGGATTTTCTACGAGCAGTACTTC.

This chain joins TRBV6-5 and TRBJ2-3, with D perhaps TRBD1 (7 bases). Trimming removed 10 bases from V and 4 bases from J, with 15 bases in between. CDR3 size: 13 residues. Germline V gene data show CDR1 as MNHEY and CDR2 as SVGAGI. CDR3 amino acids: CATRGRGADTQYF. The DNA of the CDR3 is TGTGCCACCCGGGGCAGGGGGGCAGATACGCAGTATTTT.

The chain is built from TRBV5-1 and TRBJ2-4; D not resolved. The ends were cut back, 0 bases at V and 8 bases at J, with 12 bases in the middle. The CDR3 covers 14 residues. From germline, CDR1 is SGHRS and CDR2 YFSETQ. CDR3 nucleotides: TGCGCCAGCAGCTTGGAACCCCGGTCATACATTCAGTACTTC. Its translation: CASSLEPRSYIQYF.

The chain couples TRBV29-1 to TRBJ2-2; possibly TRBD2 for D (5 bases). CDR1 SQVTM and CDR2 ANQGSEA come from the germline V gene. V was pared by 8 bases and J by 1 base, with 14 bases between. CDR3 length equals 14 residues. This CDR3 reads CSYQGLVNTGELFF. As DNA, the CDR3 is TGCAGCTATCAAGGACTGGTGAACACCGGGGAGCTGTTTTTT.

This chain connects TRBV6-5 to TRBJ1-2; 7 bases are a match to TRBD1. The CDR3 spans 14 residues. Germline CDR1 reads MNHEY; CDR2 reads SVGAGI. With V trimmed by 4 bases and J by 4 bases, 6 bases remained unmatched. CDR3 coding DNA: TGTGCCAGCAGTTCCAGGGGGGATGCCTATGGCTACACCTTC. The encoded protein is CASSSRGDAYGYTF.

The CDR3 DNA reads as TGTGCCAGCAGCCCCTTCCCCGACACTGAAGCTTTCTTT. Its translation is CASSPFPDTEAFF. This chain joins TRBV7-9 and TRBJ1-1; no clear D. V lost 5 bases and J 3 bases, leaving 10 bases between the germline ends. This CDR3 is built from 13 residues. Germline assignment: CDR1 SEHNR and CDR2 FQNEAQ (reference sequence).

The chain recombines TRBV28 with TRBJ2-1; TRBD2 matches at 9 bases. J was trimmed by 6 bases and V by 8 bases; bases with no gene match: 14. Per the germline V gene, CDR1 is MDHEN and CDR2 is SYDVKM. CDR3 size: 16 residues. CDR3 bases: TGTGCCAGCTTGTCCCTAGCGGGGACGGGGTTCAATGAGCAGTTCTTC. The encoded protein is CASLSLAGTGFNEQFF. Supplemented by reference TRBV28 and TRBJ2-1, the full variable domain reads DVKVTQSSRYLVKRTGEKVFLECVQDMDHENMFWYRQDPGLGLRLIYFSYDVKMKEKGDIPEGYSVSREKKERFSLILESASTNQTSMYLCASLSLAGTGFNEQFFGPGTRLTVL.

J is TRBJ1-4 and V is TRBV2; 7 nucleotides align to TRBD1. Germline assignment: CDR1 SNHLY and CDR2 FYNNEI. The V gene end was trimmed by 6 bases and the J gene end by 8 bases; junction bases not matched to a gene: 12. This CDR3 contains 15 residues. CDR3 in DNA: TGTGCCAGCAGCGCCCGACAGGGTGGATCCGAAAAACTGTTTTTT. This encodes CASSARQGGSEKLFF. Full variable domain (outside the CDR3, taken from reference TRBV2 and TRBJ1-4): EPEVTQTPSHQVTQMGQEVILRCVPISNHLYFYWYRQILGQKVEFLVSFYNNEISEKSEIFDDQFSVERPDGSNFTLKIRSTKLEDSAMYFCASSARQGGSEKLFFGSGTQLSVL.

This clone was picked up a small number of times. V is TRBV24-1 and J is TRBJ2-2; 11 positions agree with TRBD2. The CDR3 is 17 amino acids. The germline gives CDR1 KGHDR, CDR2 SFDVKD. The trim removed 4 bases at V and 2 bases at J, leaving 5 bases unmatched. The CDR3 is CATSDFGTSGNTGELFF. DNA of the CDR3: TGTGCCACCAGTGACTTCGGGACTAGCGGCAACACCGGGGAGCTGTTTTTT.

This sequence joins TRBV7-9 and TRBJ2-3; 11 bases map to TRBD2. There are 17 residues in the CDR3. CDR1 and CDR2 (germline): SEHNR, FQNEAQ (reference sequence). Unmatched junction bases numbered 11, after V lost 5 bases and J lost 4 bases. The CDR3, as DNA: TGTGCCAGCAGCCAGCCTCGGCGACTAGCGGGACCAGATACGCAGTATTTT. This gives the protein CASSQPRRLAGPDTQYF.

The V gene is TRBV14, the J gene TRBJ1-2; D may be TRBD1 (5 bases). V dropped 6 bases and J dropped 6 bases, with 29 bases sitting between them. The germline V gene has CDR1 SGHDN and CDR2 FVKESK. The CDR3 length is 18 residues. CDR3 protein: CASRKSGQPPSGGNGYTF. The CDR3 nucleotides read TGTGCCAGCAGAAAGTCCGGGCAGCCTCCGAGCGGGGGAAATGGCTACACCTTC.

The chain carries TRBV3-1 (or the pseudogene TRBV3-2) and TRBJ2-7, with TRBD1 matching 9 bases. The CDR3 runs to 14 residues. J gave up 3 bases and V 5 bases, and 5 bases lay outside the gene matches. Germline values: CDR1 LGHDT, CDR2 YNNKEL (reference sequence). CDR3 loop: CASSTPGQGYEQYF. CDR3 nucleotides: TGTGCCAGCAGCACCCCGGGACAGGGCTACGAGCAGTACTTC.

The chain carries TRBV5-1 and TRBJ1-2, with D possibly matching TRBD1 (6 bases). The CDR3 sequence is 15 residues long. Germline V gene data show CDR1 as SGHRS and CDR2 as YFSETQ. Trimming removed 1 base at V and 4 bases at J, with 14 bases between. The CDR3 spells CASSLSGENFYGYTF. The CDR3 nucleotides are TGCGCCAGCAGCTTGTCAGGGGAAAACTTCTATGGCTACACCTTC.

The table lists this clone with a few counts. The V call is TRBV6-5, the J call TRBJ1-4, with 7 bases identical to TRBD1. This CDR3 has 14 amino acids. The V gene end was trimmed by 7 bases and the J gene end by 6 bases; junction bases not matched to a gene: 8. Germline CDR1 and CDR2: MNHEY and SVGAGI. The CDR3 nucleotides read TGTGCCAGCACTGTCCAGGGGGGTTATGAAAAACTGTTTTTT. Translated: CASTVQGGYEKLFF.

The chain uses TRBV14 and TRBJ2-2; D not certain. CDR1 SGHDN and CDR2 FVKESK come from the germline V gene. This CDR3 comprises 15 residues. With 5 bases removed from V and 3 bases from J, the gap between germline ends came to 13 bases. For the CDR3, the DNA is TGTGCCAGCAGCGCTTTTTCCGGTCACACCGGGGAGCTGTTTTTT. Its translation is CASSAFSGHTGELFF. Complete variable domain (other parts from reference TRBV14 and TRBJ2-2): EAGVTQFPSHSVIEKGQTVTLRCDPISGHDNLYWYRRVMGKEIKFLLHFVKESKQDESGMPNNRFLAERTGGTYSTLKVQPAELEDSGVYFCASSAFSGHTGELFFGEGSRLTVL.

This rearrangement joins TRBV7-2 to TRBJ2-1, with 12 bases lining up with TRBD2. V dropped 3 bases and J dropped 0; count of bases not matched to a gene: 6. Germline loops: CDR1 SGHTA, CDR2 FQGNSA. This CDR3 is 18 amino acids long. DNA for the CDR3: TGTGCCAGCAGCTTGACCCTAGCGGGGGGGCCCTCCTACAATGAGCAGTTCTTC. This codes for CASSLTLAGGPSYNEQFF.